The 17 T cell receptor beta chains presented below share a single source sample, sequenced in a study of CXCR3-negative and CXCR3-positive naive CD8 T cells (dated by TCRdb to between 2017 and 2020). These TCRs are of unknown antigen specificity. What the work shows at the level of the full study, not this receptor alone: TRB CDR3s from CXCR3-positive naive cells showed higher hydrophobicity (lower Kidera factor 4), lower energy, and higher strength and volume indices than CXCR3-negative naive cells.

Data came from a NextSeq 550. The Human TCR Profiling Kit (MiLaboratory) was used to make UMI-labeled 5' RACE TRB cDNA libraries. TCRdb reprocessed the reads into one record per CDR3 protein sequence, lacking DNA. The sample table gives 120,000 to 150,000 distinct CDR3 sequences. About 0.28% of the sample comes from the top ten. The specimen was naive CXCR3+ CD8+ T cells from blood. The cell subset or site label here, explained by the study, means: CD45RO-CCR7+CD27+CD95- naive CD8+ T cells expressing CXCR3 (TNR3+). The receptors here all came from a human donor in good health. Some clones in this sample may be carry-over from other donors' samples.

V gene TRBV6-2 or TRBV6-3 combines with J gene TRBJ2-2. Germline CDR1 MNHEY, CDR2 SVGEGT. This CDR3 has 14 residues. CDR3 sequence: CASSYSGFSGELFF.

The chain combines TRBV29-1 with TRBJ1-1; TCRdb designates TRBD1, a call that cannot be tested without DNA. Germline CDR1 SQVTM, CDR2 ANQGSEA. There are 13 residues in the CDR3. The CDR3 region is CSVDSGDNTEAFF.

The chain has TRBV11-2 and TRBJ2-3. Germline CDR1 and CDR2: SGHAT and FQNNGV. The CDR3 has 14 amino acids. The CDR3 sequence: CASFGVEDADTQYF.

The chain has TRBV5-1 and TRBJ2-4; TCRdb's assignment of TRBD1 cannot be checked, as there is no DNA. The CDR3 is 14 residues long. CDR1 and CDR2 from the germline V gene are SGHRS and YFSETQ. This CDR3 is CASSLGQGGDIQYF.

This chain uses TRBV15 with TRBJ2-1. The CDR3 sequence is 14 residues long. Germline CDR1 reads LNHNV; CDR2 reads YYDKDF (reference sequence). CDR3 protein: CATSRDLSYNEQFF.

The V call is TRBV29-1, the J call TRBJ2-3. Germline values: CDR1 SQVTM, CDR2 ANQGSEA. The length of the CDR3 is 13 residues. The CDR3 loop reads CSVEHLHTDTQYF.

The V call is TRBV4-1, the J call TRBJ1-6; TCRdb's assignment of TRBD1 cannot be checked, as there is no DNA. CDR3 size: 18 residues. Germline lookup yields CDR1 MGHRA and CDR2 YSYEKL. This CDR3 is CASSQDESSQGWNSPLHF.

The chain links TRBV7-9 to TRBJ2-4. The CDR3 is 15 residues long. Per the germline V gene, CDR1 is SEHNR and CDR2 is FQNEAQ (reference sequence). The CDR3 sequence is CASSLISLTKNIQYF.

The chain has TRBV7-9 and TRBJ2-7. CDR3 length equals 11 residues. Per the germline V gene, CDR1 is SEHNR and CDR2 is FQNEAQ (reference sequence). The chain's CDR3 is CASSAYYEQYF.

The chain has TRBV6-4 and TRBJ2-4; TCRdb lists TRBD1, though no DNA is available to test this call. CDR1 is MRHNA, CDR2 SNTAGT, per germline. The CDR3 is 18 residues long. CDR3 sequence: CASSDTNTGQLAKNIQYF.

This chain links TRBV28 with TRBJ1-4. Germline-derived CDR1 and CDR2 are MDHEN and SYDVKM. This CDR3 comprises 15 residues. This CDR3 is CASSPHTPTNEKLFF.

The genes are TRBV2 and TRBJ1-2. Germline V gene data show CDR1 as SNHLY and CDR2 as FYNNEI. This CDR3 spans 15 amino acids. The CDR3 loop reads CASSDGRYQIYGYTF.

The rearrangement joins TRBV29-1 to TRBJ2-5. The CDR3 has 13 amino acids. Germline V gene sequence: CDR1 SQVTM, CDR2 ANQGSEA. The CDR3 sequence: CSVERVGLETQYF.

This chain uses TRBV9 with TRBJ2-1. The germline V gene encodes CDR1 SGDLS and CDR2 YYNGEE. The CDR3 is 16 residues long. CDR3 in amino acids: CASSYARDSSYNEQFF.

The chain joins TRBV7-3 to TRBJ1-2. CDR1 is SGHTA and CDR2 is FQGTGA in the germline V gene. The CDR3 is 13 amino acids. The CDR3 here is CASSLLLDYGYTF.

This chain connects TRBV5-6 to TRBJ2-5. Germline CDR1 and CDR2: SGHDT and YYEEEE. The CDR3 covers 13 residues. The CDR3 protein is CASNRIPRETQYF.

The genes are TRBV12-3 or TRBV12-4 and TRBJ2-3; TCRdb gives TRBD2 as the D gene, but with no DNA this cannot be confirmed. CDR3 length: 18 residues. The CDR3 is CASSFEPLVERDTDTQYF.